A single sample is the source of the 13 T cell receptor beta chains below, sequenced in a study of PD-1 blockade in classical Hodgkin lymphoma. The table came from immunoSEQ multiplex PCR; TCRdb's copy has only in-frame clones and leaves some out. The sample contains 100,000 or so clones, around 88% of which appear only once. Brentuximab vedotin exposure varied among the patients, all of whom had relapsed after autologous stem cell transplantation. The sequenced sample was peripheral blood mononuclear cells (PBMCs), obtained before the second cycle of nivolumab. The receptors shown here come from a human donor with classical Hodgkin lymphoma.

The rearrangement joins TRBV5-1 to TRBJ2-5; 12 nucleotides line up with TRBD1. CDR1 is SGHRS and CDR2 is YFSETQ in the germline V gene. The CDR3 consists of 14 residues. V lost 4 bases and J lost 4; bases outside the gene matches: 2. In DNA, the CDR3 is TGCGCCAGCAGCGGGGACAGGGGGCGAGAGACCCAGTACTTC. It specifies CASSGDRGRETQYF.

CDR3 in amino acids: CASSRDRGGIQYF. DNA of the CDR3: TGTGCCAGCAGCCGAGACCGGGGGGGCATTCAGTACTTC. V is TRBV7-2 and J is TRBJ2-4; 8 nucleotides line up with TRBD2. Trimming cost V 5 bases and J 9 bases; bases outside gene matches: 6. Per the germline V gene, CDR1 is SGHTA and CDR2 is FQGNSA. CDR3 length: 13 amino acids.

Many counts were recorded for this clone. The rearrangement joins TRBV28 to TRBJ1-1; 10 bases are a match to TRBD1. The CDR3 sequence is 14 residues long. The germline V gene has CDR1 MDHEN and CDR2 SYDVKM. Unmatched junction bases numbered 13, after V lost 7 bases and J lost 11 bases. CDR3 nucleotide sequence: TGTGCCAGCACCCAGCCGACAGGGGGCATAGGGGCTTTCTTT. The encoded protein is CASTQPTGGIGAFF.

The genes are TRBV28 and TRBJ1-4; D unclear. The ends were cut back, 6 bases at V and 2 bases at J, with 7 bases in the middle. This CDR3 has 13 amino acids. The germline gives CDR1 MDHEN, CDR2 SYDVKM. CDR3 coding DNA: TGTGCCAGCAGCTCGGGCACTAATGAAAAACTGTTTTTT. Its translation is CASSSGTNEKLFF.

V gene TRBV29-1 combines with J gene TRBJ1-2; D is possibly TRBD1 (5 bases). This CDR3 is built from 14 residues. V gave up 1 base and J gave up 6 bases, with 15 bases separating them. Per germline, CDR1 SQVTM and CDR2 ANQGSEA. CDR3 region: CSVEARGEFHGYTF. The CDR3 nucleotides read TGCAGCGTTGAAGCCCGGGGGGAGTTCCATGGCTACACCTTC.

V gene TRBV4-1 combines with J gene TRBJ2-7, with D hard to call. Trimming took off 1 base at V and 4 bases at J, with 14 bases between the two ends. There are 15 residues in the CDR3. CDR1 and CDR2 (germline): MGHRA, YSYEKL. The CDR3 region has the DNA TGCGCCAGCAGCCAAGTTTCGAGAAAAGGGTACGAGCAGTACTTC. Translating gives CASSQVSRKGYEQYF.

Only one count was recorded for this clone. The chain employs TRBV9 and TRBJ2-3; D unclear. Trimming removed 0 bases at V and 0 bases at J, with 5 bases between. The CDR3 extends over 14 amino acids. The germline CDR1 and CDR2 sequences are SGDLS and YYNGEE. This CDR3 reads CASSVVGSTDTQYF. CDR3 DNA sequence: TGTGCCAGCAGCGTAGTTGGGAGCACAGATACGCAGTATTTT. The entire variable domain, with the rest obtained from reference TRBV9 and TRBJ2-3, is as follows: DSGVTQTPKHLITATGQRVTLRCSPRSGDLSVYWYQQSLDQGLQFLIQYYNGEERAKGNILERFSAQQFPDLHSELNLSSLELGDSALYFCASSVVGSTDTQYFGPGTRLTVL.

This CDR3 is CASSLALAGEQFF. In DNA, the CDR3 is TGTGCCAGCAGCCTCGCTTTAGCGGGGGAGCAGTTCTTC. This chain links TRBV5-5 with TRBJ2-1; 8 bases align to TRBD2. The CDR3 is 13 amino acids. Trimming at V came to 4 bases and at J to 10 bases, leaving 7 bases not matched to a gene. CDR1 and CDR2 from the germline V gene are SGHKS and YYEKEE (reference sequence).

CDR3 region: CASSVAGDRDTEAFF. CDR3 in DNA: TGTGCCAGCAGCGTTGCGGGGGACAGGGATACTGAAGCTTTCTTT. The chain couples TRBV9 to TRBJ1-1; 9 bases align to TRBD1. The V gene end was trimmed by 2 bases and the J gene end by 5 bases; junction bases not matched to a gene: 7. This CDR3 is 15 amino acids long. Germline V lookup: CDR1 SGDLS, CDR2 YYNGEE.

This sequence joins TRBV18 and TRBJ1-5; maybe TRBD1 (6 bases). CDR3 length: 15 amino acids. Trimming removed 6 bases at V and 0 bases at J, with 12 bases between. From germline, CDR1 is KGHSH and CDR2 LQKENI. The CDR3 nucleotides read TGTGCCAGCTCCCGGGGACAAAATAGCAATCAGCCCCAGCATTTT. Protein product: CASSRGQNSNQPQHF.

The J gene is TRBJ1-5, the V gene TRBV5-6; D is uncertain. The V gene's germline CDR1 is SGHDT and CDR2 YYEEEE. CDR3 length: 14 amino acids. V lost 4 bases to trimming and J lost 3 bases, with 11 bases between them. The CDR3 nucleotides are TGTGCCAGCAGCCTGTGGTCGCCCAATCAGCCCCAGCATTTT. This encodes CASSLWSPNQPQHF.

V and J are TRBV5-1 and TRBJ2-7, with D possibly called TRBD1 or TRBD2 (6 bases each). The V gene lost 1 base and the J gene lost 0 bases, with 14 bases spanning the gap. The CDR3 sequence is 16 residues long. In germline, CDR1 is SGHRS, CDR2 YFSETQ. The CDR3 nucleotides are TGCGCCAGCAGCTTGCCAACAGGGCGGGGCTCCTACGAGCAGTACTTC. Translating gives CASSLPTGRGSYEQYF.

The rearrangement uses TRBV5-4 and TRBJ2-1; D possibly matches TRBD1 or TRBD2 (7 bases each). V was clipped by 5 bases and J by 1 base, with 19 bases between them. This CDR3 comprises 17 residues. From germline, CDR1 is SGHNT and CDR2 YYREEE (reference sequence). CDR3 amino acids: CASRTGIGLGSYNEQFF. In nucleotides, the CDR3 is TGTGCCAGCAGGACAGGGATCGGACTAGGTTCCTACAATGAGCAGTTCTTC.